The 28 T cell receptor beta chains below come from one sample, sequenced in a study of long-term antiretroviral therapy in people with HIV. It was version v3.0 of the immunoSEQ assay that was run at survey level. Here immunoSEQ multiplex PCR was the method, and the copy in TCRdb shows in-frame clones only, minus some. The top ten clones hold 3.5% of a sample with 20,000 to 25,000 clones, 88% of them seen once. This sample comprised unsorted PBMCs, obtained 2.3 years after starting antiretroviral therapy. The source of these receptors is a man aged 60 to 75 with HIV.

The rearrangement joins TRBV29-1 to TRBJ1-2; weak D call: TRBD1 (5 bases). The CDR3 runs to 15 residues. V was pared by 6 bases and J by 1 base, with 18 bases between. In germline, CDR1 is SQVTM, CDR2 ANQGSEA. The CDR3 DNA sequence: TGCAGCGTGCGCTCCGGGACCGCCTTTAACTATGGCTACACCTTC. Translation: CSVRSGTAFNYGYTF.

This clone has a single count. The chain recombines TRBV18 with TRBJ2-3, with 11 nucleotides matching TRBD2. V gave up 6 bases and J gave up 6 bases; unmatched junction bases: 5. The CDR3 totals 14 residues. The germline gives CDR1 KGHSH, CDR2 LQKENI. The CDR3 coding sequence is TGTGCCAGCTCTACCACTAGCGGGGGCGATACGCAGTATTTT. The encoded protein is CASSTTSGGDTQYF.

The chain has TRBV4-1 and TRBJ1-3, with D uncertain. Germline loops: CDR1 MGHRA, CDR2 YSYEKL. This CDR3 has 15 amino acids. Trimming removed 0 bases at V and 4 bases at J, with 10 bases between. CDR3 sequence (DNA): TGCGCCAGCAGCCAAGATGGGGTTAGGGGAAACACCATATATTTT. Translation gives CASSQDGVRGNTIYF.

The gene calls are TRBV4-1 and TRBJ2-2, with D perhaps matching TRBD2 (6 bases). From germline, CDR1 is MGHRA and CDR2 YSYEKL. CDR3 length: 16 residues. Trimming removed 4 bases from V and 8 bases from J, with 20 bases in between. DNA of the CDR3: TGCGCCAGCAGCCCCCGACGCGGGGCCACGTGGGGGGAGCTGTTTTTT. It yields the protein CASSPRRGATWGELFF.

V is TRBV11-2 and J is TRBJ2-1; the D gene is possibly TRBD2 (6 bases). The CDR3 length is 17 residues. The V and J ends lost 3 bases and 0 bases respectively, with 15 bases between them. CDR1 and CDR2 from the germline V gene are SGHAT and FQNNGV. The CDR3 coding sequence is TGTGCCAGCAGCTTTGGGGAAGGAGGGGCCTCCTACAATGAGCAGTTCTTC. It specifies CASSFGEGGASYNEQFF.

This chain connects TRBV7-2 to TRBJ2-1; 7 bases agree with TRBD2. J gave up 0 bases and V 5 bases, and 4 bases lay outside the gene matches. CDR3 length: 15 residues. The V gene's germline CDR1 is SGHTA and CDR2 FQGNSA. This chain's CDR3 is CASSLQRGSYNEQFF. The DNA for the CDR3 is TGTGCCAGCAGCCTCCAGCGGGGCTCCTACAATGAGCAGTTCTTC.

V usage is TRBV2 and J usage is TRBJ1-1; no definite D call. The CDR3 spans 11 residues. Germline lookup yields CDR1 SNHLY and CDR2 FYNNEI. Trimming stripped 7 bases from V and 7 bases from J, with 10 bases between. The CDR3 nucleotides are TGTGCCAGCAAGATCCAGCTTGAAGCTTTCTTT. It codes for CASKIQLEAFF.

The CDR3 DNA follows: TGCAGCGTTGAGGGCAGCAAAAACATTCAGTACTTC. Amino acid sequence: CSVEGSKNIQYF. The V gene is TRBV29-1, the J gene TRBJ2-4; D call uncertain. The germline gives CDR1 SQVTM, CDR2 ANQGSEA. V was pared by 3 bases and J by 3 bases, with 6 bases between. This CDR3 contains 12 residues.

V usage is TRBV5-1 and J usage is TRBJ2-2; D remains ambiguous. Trimming cost V 1 base and J 6 bases, with 19 bases left between them. From germline, CDR1 is SGHRS and CDR2 YFSETQ. This CDR3 is built from 17 residues. Here the CDR3 reads CASSLSNLVGNAGELFF. CDR3 DNA: TGCGCCAGCAGCTTGTCTAATTTGGTGGGTAACGCCGGGGAGCTGTTTTTT. Using reference TRBV5-1 and TRBJ2-2 for the parts outside the CDR3, the full variable domain is KAGVTQTPRYLIKTRGQQVTLSCSPISGHRSVSWYQQTPGQGLQFLFEYFSETQRNKGNFPGRFSGRQFSNSRSEMNVSTLELGDSALYLCASSLSNLVGNAGELFFGEGSRLTVL.

The chain has TRBV9 and TRBJ2-1; D gene unclear. V was pared by 0 bases and J by 4 bases, with 5 bases between. The CDR3 totals 13 residues. Germline-derived CDR1 and CDR2 are SGDLS and YYNGEE. CDR3 residues: CASSVETYNEQFF. Here the CDR3 DNA reads TGTGCCAGCAGCGTAGAAACTTACAATGAGCAGTTCTTC. Variable domain in full (rest from reference TRBV9 and TRBJ2-1): DSGVTQTPKHLITATGQRVTLRCSPRSGDLSVYWYQQSLDQGLQFLIQYYNGEERAKGNILERFSAQQFPDLHSELNLSSLELGDSALYFCASSVETYNEQFFGPGTRLTVL.

This sequence joins TRBV30 and TRBJ2-7, with D maybe TRBD1 (6 bases). Germline V CDR1 and CDR2: GTSNPN, SVGIG (reference sequence). The V and J ends lost 3 bases and 1 base respectively, with 13 bases between them. The CDR3 consists of 14 residues. The DNA of the CDR3 is TGTGCCTGGAGCGGACAGAGTAGATCCTACGAGCAGTACTTC. Its translation is CAWSGQSRSYEQYF.

The CDR3 spells CASSIRFDSYFSHSPLHF. DNA for the CDR3: TGTGCCAGTAGTATCAGGTTCGACAGCTATTTCTCACATTCACCCCTCCACTTT. The chain employs TRBV19 and TRBJ1-6, with D possibly being TRBD1 (5 bases). Germline assignment: CDR1 LNHDA and CDR2 SQIVND (reference sequence). This CDR3 is built from 18 residues. Trimming took 3 bases from V and 8 from J, leaving 23 bases between them.

The chain carries TRBV19 and TRBJ1-4; D may be TRBD1 (5 bases). CDR3 length: 17 residues. Germline V gene data show CDR1 as LNHDA and CDR2 as SQIVND (reference sequence). Trimming stripped 4 bases from V and 0 bases from J, with 15 bases between. This CDR3 reads CASSRRDASATNEKLFF. As DNA, the CDR3 is TGTGCCAGTAGTAGACGGGACGCAAGTGCAACTAATGAAAAACTGTTTTTT.

The chain combines TRBV7-2 with TRBJ1-3; D remains ambiguous. V lost 3 bases and J 4 bases, leaving 4 bases between the germline ends. The CDR3 has 12 amino acids. Germline lookup yields CDR1 SGHTA and CDR2 FQGNSA. The CDR3 loop reads CASSFAGNTIYF. Here the CDR3 DNA reads TGTGCCAGCAGCTTCGCCGGAAACACCATATATTTT.

The gene calls are TRBV6-4 and TRBJ2-2; maybe TRBD1 (5 bases). CDR3 size: 14 residues. Germline CDR1 and CDR2: MRHNA and SNTAGT. V lost 3 bases to trimming and J lost 0 bases, with 5 bases between them. CDR3 residues: CASSEGPNTGELFF. CDR3 DNA sequence: TGTGCCAGCAGTGAGGGGCCGAACACCGGGGAGCTGTTTTTT.

The chain has TRBV5-1 and TRBJ1-4; no definite D call. This CDR3 is 12 amino acids long. V lost 5 bases and J lost 8, with 10 bases in between. Per germline, CDR1 SGHRS and CDR2 YFSETQ. CDR3: CASSFDLEKLFF. In DNA form, the CDR3 reads TGCGCCAGCAGTTTTGACCTGGAAAAACTGTTTTTT.

CDR3 region: CASTPVNTGELFF. CDR3 DNA sequence: TGTGCCAGCACCCCAGTTAACACCGGGGAGCTGTTTTTT. This chain connects TRBV11-2 to TRBJ2-2; D unresolved. V lost 7 bases and J lost 2, with 8 bases in between. The CDR3 sequence is 13 residues long. Germline V gene data show CDR1 as SGHAT and CDR2 as FQNNGV.

This chain joins TRBV4-3 and TRBJ1-6, with D unresolved. The CDR3 sequence is 18 residues long. Germline V CDR1 and CDR2: LGHNA, YSLEER. Trimming took off 0 bases at V and 4 bases at J, with 16 bases between the two ends. For the CDR3, the DNA is TGCGCCAGCAGCCAAGAACTGGGTCGACTGAGATATAATTCACCCCTCCACTTT. Translating it yields CASSQELGRLRYNSPLHF.

The J gene is TRBJ1-6, the V gene TRBV27; no clear D gene. This CDR3 comprises 12 residues. Trimming took off 1 base at V and 7 bases at J, with 2 bases between the two ends. Germline lookup yields CDR1 MNHEY and CDR2 SMNVEV (reference sequence). The CDR3, as DNA: TGTGCCAGCAGTTTATACAATTCACCCCTCCACTTT. This sequence encodes CASSLYNSPLHF.

This clone was counted only a few times. J is TRBJ2-2 and V is TRBV28, with 9 bases that match TRBD1. After removal of 10 bases from V and 7 bases from J, the junction contained 13 bases not matched to a gene. This CDR3 spans 15 amino acids. CDR1 is MDHEN and CDR2 is SYDVKM in the germline V gene. The CDR3 sequence: CATRKGGQGHGELFF. The CDR3 bases are TGTGCCACTCGGAAAGGGGGACAGGGTCACGGGGAGCTGTTTTTT.

The rearrangement uses TRBV7-9 and TRBJ2-3; no definite D call. CDR3 size: 11 residues. Germline CDR1 reads SEHNR; CDR2 reads FQNEAQ (reference sequence). V lost 6 bases to trimming and J lost 3 bases, with 4 bases between them. CDR3 amino acids: CASSLTDTQYF. CDR3 DNA sequence: TGTGCCAGCAGTCTTACAGATACGCAGTATTTT.

V and J are TRBV9 and TRBJ2-3; D not resolved. V shed 2 bases and J shed 9 bases, with 13 bases lying between them. From germline, CDR1 is SGDLS and CDR2 YYNGEE. The CDR3 extends over 13 amino acids. DNA of the CDR3: TGTGCCAGCAGCGTTTCCTGGGGTCCGACGCAGTATTTT. Residues: CASSVSWGPTQYF.

The gene calls are TRBV5-1 and TRBJ2-5, with D possibly being TRBD2 (5 bases). Germline V lookup: CDR1 SGHRS, CDR2 YFSETQ. The V and J ends lost 4 bases and 2 bases respectively, with 12 bases between them. The CDR3 spans 14 residues. The CDR3 region has the DNA TGCGCCAGCAGCCCGGGGAGCACACAAGAGACCCAGTACTTC. It is translated as CASSPGSTQETQYF. Using reference TRBV5-1 and TRBJ2-5 for the parts outside the CDR3, the full variable domain is KAGVTQTPRYLIKTRGQQVTLSCSPISGHRSVSWYQQTPGQGLQFLFEYFSETQRNKGNFPGRFSGRQFSNSRSEMNVSTLELGDSALYLCASSPGSTQETQYFGPGTRLLVL.

This chain uses TRBV7-2 with TRBJ2-3; unclear D gene. CDR1 and CDR2 (germline): SGHTA, FQGNSA. The CDR3 totals 16 residues. Trimming cost V 1 base and J 6 bases, with 17 bases left between them. The CDR3 loop is CASSLGDFRATDTQYF. In DNA form, the CDR3 reads TGTGCCAGCAGCTTAGGTGATTTTAGGGCCACGGATACGCAGTATTTT.

This chain joins TRBV10-3 and TRBJ1-4; 7 bases are shared with TRBD1. The ends lost 10 bases at V and 2 bases at J; junction bases unmatched: 13. The CDR3 has 16 residues. CDR1 is ENHRY and CDR2 is SYGVKD in the germline V gene. DNA of the CDR3: TGTGCCACCGCGACCGGGGAGGGGGCCACTAATGAAAAACTGTTTTTT. Translated: CATATGEGATNEKLFF.

Note on this clone: One end of the junction does not line up with germline, which may come from a read error. The CDR3 coding sequence is TGTGCCAGCAGTTTGGGACTGCAAGTCTACGAGCAGTACTTC. This encodes CASSLGLQVYEQYF. The chain couples TRBV5-4 to TRBJ2-7, with a tentative D call TRBD2 (6 bases). The CDR3 sequence is 14 residues long. CDR1 is SGHNT and CDR2 is YYREEE in the germline V gene (reference sequence).

The chain carries TRBV18 and TRBJ1-6, with a tentative D call TRBD1 (6 bases). CDR1 and CDR2 from the germline V gene are KGHSH and LQKENI. Deletions cut 3 bases from V and 9 bases from J, with 9 bases between. This CDR3 has 13 residues. The CDR3 bases are TGTGCCAGCTCACCCAGGGGTAGTTCACCCCTCCACTTT. Translation gives CASSPRGSSPLHF.

The chain uses TRBV5-1 and TRBJ1-3; perhaps TRBD1 as D (5 bases). The CDR3 has 14 amino acids. Per the germline V gene, CDR1 is SGHRS and CDR2 is YFSETQ. V shed 3 bases and J shed 1 base, with 8 bases lying between them. CDR3 nucleotides: TGCGCCAGCAGCTCGGGGCATTCTGGAAACACCATATATTTT. This sequence encodes CASSSGHSGNTIYF.